Sequencing of this TCR beta chain was carried out in a study of T cells after yellow fever vaccination. General study findings and limits: The CD4 and CD8 compartments had a small share of their clonotypes in common.

The length of the CDR3 is 16 residues. With 3 bases clipped from V and 8 bases from J, the junction kept 14 bases outside the gene matches. Per germline, CDR1 GTSNPN and CDR2 SVGIG (reference sequence). Universal primer sites and UMIs were introduced during 5'RACE template-switching synthesis of TCR cDNA. MiXCR was run by TCRdb on the 5' RACE reads, yielding one entry per CDR3 protein. The sample contains about 430,000 distinct CDR3 sequences, roughly 20% of which appear only once. This clonotype has a handful of counts. The antigen remains undetermined. This specimen was PBMCs, taken before the yellow fever booster vaccination. The V call is TRBV30, the J call TRBJ2-3; 10 bases line up with TRBD2. This sequence originates from a man between 18 and 29 years old who received the YFV17D yellow fever vaccine. The CDR3 DNA reads as TGTGCCTGGAGCCTCGGAGCGGGGGGGCAAGGGGGTACGCAGTATTTT. It encodes CAWSLGAGGQGGTQYF. Variable domain in full (rest from reference TRBV30 and TRBJ2-3): SQTIHQWPATLVQPVGSPLSLECTVEGTSNPNLYWYRQAAGRGLQLLFYSVGIGQISSEVPQNLSASRPQDRQFILSSKKLLLSDSGFYLCAWSLGAGGQGGTQYFGPGTRLTVL.